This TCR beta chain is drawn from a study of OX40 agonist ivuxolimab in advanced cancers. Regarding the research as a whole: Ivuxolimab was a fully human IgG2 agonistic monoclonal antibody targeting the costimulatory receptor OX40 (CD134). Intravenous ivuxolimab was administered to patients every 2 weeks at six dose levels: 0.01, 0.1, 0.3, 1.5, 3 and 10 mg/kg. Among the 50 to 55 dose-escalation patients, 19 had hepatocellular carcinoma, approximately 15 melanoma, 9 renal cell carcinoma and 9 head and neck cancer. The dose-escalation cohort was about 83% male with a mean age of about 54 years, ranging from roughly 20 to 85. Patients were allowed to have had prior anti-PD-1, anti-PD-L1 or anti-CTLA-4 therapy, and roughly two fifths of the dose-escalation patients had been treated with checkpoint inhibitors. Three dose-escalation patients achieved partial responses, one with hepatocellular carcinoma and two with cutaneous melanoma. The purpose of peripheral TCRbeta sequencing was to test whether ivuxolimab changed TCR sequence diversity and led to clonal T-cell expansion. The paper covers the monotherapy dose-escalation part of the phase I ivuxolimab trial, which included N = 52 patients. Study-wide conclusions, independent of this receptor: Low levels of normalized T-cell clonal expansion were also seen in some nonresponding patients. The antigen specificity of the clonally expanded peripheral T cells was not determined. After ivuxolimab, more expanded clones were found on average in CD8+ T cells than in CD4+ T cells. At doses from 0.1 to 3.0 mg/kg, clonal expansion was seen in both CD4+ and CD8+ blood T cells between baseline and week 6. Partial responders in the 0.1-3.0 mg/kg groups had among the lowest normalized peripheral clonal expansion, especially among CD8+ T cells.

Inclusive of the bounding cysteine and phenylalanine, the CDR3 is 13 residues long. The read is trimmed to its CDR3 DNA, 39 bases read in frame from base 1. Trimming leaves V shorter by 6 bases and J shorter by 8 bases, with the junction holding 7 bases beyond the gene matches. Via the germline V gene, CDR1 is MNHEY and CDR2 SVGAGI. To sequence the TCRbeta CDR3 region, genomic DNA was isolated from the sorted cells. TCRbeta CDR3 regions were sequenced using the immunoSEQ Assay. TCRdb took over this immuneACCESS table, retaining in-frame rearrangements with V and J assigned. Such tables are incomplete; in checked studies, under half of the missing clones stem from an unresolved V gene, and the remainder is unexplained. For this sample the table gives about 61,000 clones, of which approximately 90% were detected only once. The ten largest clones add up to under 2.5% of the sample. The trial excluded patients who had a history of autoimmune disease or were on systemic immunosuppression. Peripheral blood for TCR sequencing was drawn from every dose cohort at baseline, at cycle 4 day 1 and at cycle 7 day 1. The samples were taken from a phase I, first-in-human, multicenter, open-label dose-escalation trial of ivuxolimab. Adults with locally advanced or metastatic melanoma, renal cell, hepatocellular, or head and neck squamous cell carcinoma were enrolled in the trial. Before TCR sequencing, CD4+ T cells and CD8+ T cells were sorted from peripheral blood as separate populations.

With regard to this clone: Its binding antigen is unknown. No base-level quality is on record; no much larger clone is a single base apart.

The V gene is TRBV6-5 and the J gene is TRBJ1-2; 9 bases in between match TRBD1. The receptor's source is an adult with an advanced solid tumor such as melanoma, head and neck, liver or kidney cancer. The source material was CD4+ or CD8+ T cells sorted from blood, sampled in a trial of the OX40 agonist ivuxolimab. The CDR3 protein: CASRIQGALGYTF. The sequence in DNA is TGTGCCAGCAGGATACAGGGGGCTCTCGGCTACACCTTC.